These T cell receptor beta chains were read from a single sample in a study of shared clonotypes between healthy human individuals. Profiled with immunoSEQ multiplex PCR; TCRdb holds only in-frame clones, not every one. The sample carries some 2.4 million clones, approximately 94% recorded once. The sequencing input was naive CD4+ T cells from PBMCs. These TCRs come from a man between 18 and 29 years old in good health. Some clones in this sample may be carry-over from other donors' samples. CDR3s include the opening cysteine and the closing phenylalanine or tryptophan. A D gene is named only where the DNA matches it firmly. Clone size, where shown, is once, few, many, or a class for clones that have expanded.

j_call clone_size d_call v_call cdr3_nt cdr3_aa
TRBJ2-5 NA NA TRBV30 TGTGCCTGGAGGAACACAGGACGCGAGACCCAGTACTTC CAWRNTGRETQYF
TRBJ1-2 NA TRBD1 TRBV5-5 TGTGCCAGCAGCGGTGGACAGGGGGTCGGCTACACCTTC CASSGGQGVGYTF
TRBJ2-7 NA NA TRBV6-5 TGTGCCAGCAGTTACCGGGACTGGCAGTACTTC CASSYRDWQYF
TRBJ2-7 NA NA TRBV6-5 TGTGCCAGCAGTTACTCAAGGGTTGGCCACGAGCAGTACTTC CASSYSRVGHEQYF
TRBJ2-3 NA NA TRBV25-1 TGTGCCAGCAGTGCCCCGGAGAGCACAGATACGCAGTATTTT CASSAPESTDTQYF
TRBJ2-7 NA NA TRBV5-1 TGCGCCAGCAGCTGGGGGACGGGCGGCTCCTACGAGCAGTACTTC CASSWGTGGSYEQYF
TRBJ2-1 NA TRBD2 TRBV2 TGTGCCAGCAATGAGGCTAGCGGGAGTAATGAGCAGTTCTTC CASNEASGSNEQFF
TRBJ2-7 once NA TRBV5-1 TGCGCCAGCAGCCTCGCCCAGGCAGGGCACGAGCAGTACTTC CASSLAQAGHEQYF
TRBJ2-3 NA NA TRBV4-1 TGCGCCAGCAGCCAAGAATTCGGGTCTAGCACAGATACGCAGTATTTT CASSQEFGSSTDTQYF
TRBJ2-7 NA NA TRBV9 TGTGCCAGCAGCGTAGTAGGACAGGCGGGAGATTACGAGCAGTACTTC CASSVVGQAGDYEQYF
TRBJ2-7 NA NA TRBV15 TGTGCCACCAGCAGAGGTCCCCTCGAGCAGTACTTC CATSRGPLEQYF
TRBJ1-1 NA NA TRBV18 TGTGCCAGCTCACCAACCACAGGGTTCGTCACTGAAGCTTTCTTT CASSPTTGFVTEAFF
TRBJ2-1 once NA TRBV5-1 TGCGCCAGCAGCTTTGAAGGAGAGGTCTCCTACAATGAGCAGTTCTTC CASSFEGEVSYNEQFF
TRBJ1-2 NA NA TRBV6-5 TGTGCCAGCAGTTACCAGGGATTTGGCTACACCTTC CASSYQGFGYTF
TRBJ2-2 NA TRBD2 TRBV7-2 TGTGCCAGCAGCCCAGGGCATAGCGGGAGGGAGTCCGGGGAGCTGTTTTTT CASSPGHSGRESGELFF
TRBJ2-7 NA TRBD2 TRBV2 TGTGCCAGCATGAAGGGACTAGCGGGAGTATCCGAGCAGTACTTC CASMKGLAGVSEQYF
TRBJ1-2 NA NA TRBV30 TGTGCCTGGAGTCAAGGGCAAGACTATGGCTACACCTTC CAWSQGQDYGYTF
TRBJ2-3 NA NA TRBV14 TGTGCCAGCAGCCAAGACGCCCGGCCCACAGATACGCAGTATTTT CASSQDARPTDTQYF
TRBJ2-1 NA TRBD2 TRBV9 TGTGCCAGCAGCGTAGATGGGAGACTAGCGGGGGTTTACAATGAGCAGTTCTTC CASSVDGRLAGVYNEQFF
TRBJ1-2 NA NA TRBV5-1 TGCGCCAGCAGCTTGCTACAGAGTTCTAACTATGGCTACACCTTC CASSLLQSSNYGYTF
TRBJ2-2 NA NA TRBV7-9 TGTGCCACCCCGGAGGGGGAGCTGTTTTTT CATPEGELFF
TRBJ1-5 NA NA TRBV16 TGTGCCAGCAGCCACGTGGACCGGGCCGGCAATCAGCCCCAGCATTTT CASSHVDRAGNQPQHF
TRBJ2-1 NA NA TRBV29-1 TGCAGCGTTGGTGAGACAGGGAGGTTCGGCAATGAGCAGTTCTTC CSVGETGRFGNEQFF
TRBJ2-7 once NA TRBV5-5 TGTGCCAGCAGCGTAAGGAGCGACTCCTACGAGCAGTACTTC CASSVRSDSYEQYF
TRBJ2-3 NA NA TRBV11-2 TGTGCCAGCAGCTTAGCGGGGGTCCCAGATACGCAGTATTTT CASSLAGVPDTQYF
TRBJ2-7 NA NA TRBV19 TGTGCCAGTAGTATTTTGGGGGCTGACGCCTCCTACGAGCAGTACTTC CASSILGADASYEQYF
TRBJ2-5 NA TRBD1 TRBV7-9 TGTGCCAGCAGTCTCAGACAGGGGTACCAAGAGACCCAGTACTTC CASSLRQGYQETQYF
TRBJ2-3 NA TRBD2 TRBV18 TGTGCCAGCTCACCCGGCGGGAGCTCAGATACGCAGTATTTT CASSPGGSSDTQYF
TRBJ2-1 NA TRBD2 TRBV6-5 TGTGCCAGCAGTTACTCTACTAGCGGGAGTGTGGGTGAGCAGTTCTTC CASSYSTSGSVGEQFF
TRBJ1-3 NA NA TRBV6-6 TGTGCCAGCAGTTCAGGGTCTGGAAACACCATATATTTT CASSSGSGNTIYF
TRBJ1-5 NA TRBD1 TRBV15 TGTGCCACCAGCCCCCAGGGGGAGCGGCAGCCCCAGCATTTT CATSPQGERQPQHF
TRBJ2-5 NA NA TRBV4-1 TGCGCCAGCAGCCAAGAACCCGGGAATCTCCAAGAGACCCAGTACTTC CASSQEPGNLQETQYF
TRBJ1-1 NA NA TRBV14 TGTGCCAGCAGCCAGTCGTTAGTACGGACTGAAGCTTTCTTT CASSQSLVRTEAFF
TRBJ2-1 NA TRBD2 TRBV18 TGTGCCAGCTCACTCAGCGGGACCTACAATGAGCAGTTCTTC CASSLSGTYNEQFF
TRBJ1-1 NA NA TRBV7-3 TGTGCCAGCAGCCCCCGGACTGGGAAGGGCACTGAAGCTTTCTTT CASSPRTGKGTEAFF
TRBJ2-3 NA TRBD2 TRBV5-1 TGCGCCAGCAGCACCTTTACGGGAGGTCCGGATACGCAGTATTTT CASSTFTGGPDTQYF
TRBJ1-2 NA NA TRBV11-2 TGTGCCAGCAGCCTCCAAGGACATTCGGGCTATGGCTACACCTTC CASSLQGHSGYGYTF
TRBJ1-2 NA NA TRBV10-1 TGCGCCAGCAGTGAGCGGCAGGGGAGCGGCTACACCTTC CASSERQGSGYTF
TRBJ2-3 NA TRBD2 TRBV2 TGTGCCAGCAGATTCCTTAGCGGGAGCACAGATACGCAGTATTTT CASRFLSGSTDTQYF
TRBJ2-7 NA TRBD1 TRBV6-5 TGTGCCAGCAGTTACCGAGAAGGACAGGGTTACGAGCAGTACTTC CASSYREGQGYEQYF
TRBJ1-2 once TRBD1 TRBV28 TGTGCCAGCAGTTACGCGGACAGGACCTATGGCTACACCTTC CASSYADRTYGYTF
TRBJ1-1 NA NA TRBV28 TGTGCCAGCAGCCGAGGGGGGTTGTCCACTGAAGCTTTCTTT CASSRGGLSTEAFF
TRBJ2-2 once TRBD2 TRBV29-1 TGCAGCGCCTCTAGCGGGGTAAACACCGGGGAGCTGTTTTTT CSASSGVNTGELFF
TRBJ2-7 NA TRBD1 TRBV5-6 TGTGCCAGCAGCCCCGCGATAGGGACAGGGGGAGCCTACGAGCAGTACTTC CASSPAIGTGGAYEQYF
TRBJ2-1 NA NA TRBV20-1 TGCAGTGCTAGTACAAGGGAGCAGTTCTTC CSASTREQFF
TRBJ1-4 NA NA TRBV19 TGTGCCAGTAGTCACTTCAGGGGATCAACTAATGAAAAACTGTTTTTT CASSHFRGSTNEKLFF
TRBJ2-1 NA TRBD2 TRBV19 TGTGCCAGTAGGGGACTAGCGGGAGGTCGTTACAATGAGCAGTTCTTC CASRGLAGGRYNEQFF
TRBJ2-1 NA NA TRBV9 TGTGCCAGCAGCGTAGATTCGGGAATTTGGAATGAGCAGTTCTTC CASSVDSGIWNEQFF
TRBJ2-3 NA NA TRBV7-9 TGTGCCAGCAGCGCAGGGTTGGCGGGCACAGATACGCAGTATTTT CASSAGLAGTDTQYF
TRBJ2-7 NA NA TRBV28 TGTGCCGGACGACGGCCTGGGGTGGCTGAGCAGTACTTC CAGRRPGVAEQYF
TRBJ2-7 NA TRBD1 TRBV29-1 TGCAGCGTAGCCCGGGACAGGGGCTACGAGCAGTACTTC CSVARDRGYEQYF
TRBJ2-2 NA TRBD2 TRBV7-2 TGTGCCAGCAGCTCTAGCGGGACCACCGGGGAGCTGTTTTTT CASSSSGTTGELFF
TRBJ2-5 NA TRBD2 TRBV6-1 TGTGCCAGCAGGCTCACTAGCGGGAGAGAGACCCAGTACTTC CASRLTSGRETQYF
TRBJ2-5 NA TRBD1 TRBV5-1 TGCGCCAGCAGCTTAGGGACAGGGTCTTGGGAGACCCAGTACTTC CASSLGTGSWETQYF
TRBJ1-1 NA NA TRBV18 TGTGCCAGCTCACCACCAAGTTGGCAGCAGAAAGCTTTCTTT CASSPPSWQQKAFF